This T cell receptor (beta chain) was captured in a study of T cells after yellow fever vaccination. Study results and caveats: Subsequent booster samples again held most clones from primary vaccination (more than 95% CD4, 85% to 90% CD8). Weaker overall, the secondary response nonetheless peaked faster (day 5 versus 15).

This CDR3 spans 13 amino acids. Germline V gene sequence: CDR1 SEHNR, CDR2 FQNEAQ (reference sequence). Trimming removed 6 bases at V and 10 bases at J, with 16 bases between. This clonotype has just a few counts. The antigen remains unidentified. A universal primer site and UMIs were added as TCR cDNA was made by 5'RACE template switching. TCRdb fed the 5' RACE reads into MiXCR, producing one record per CDR3 protein. The sample has 100,000 to 150,000 distinct CDR3 sequences, 15% seen once. This TCR was recovered from a man aged 18 to 30 who received the YFV17D yellow fever vaccine. The genes are TRBV7-9 and TRBJ2-1; D is perhaps TRBD2 (5 bases). The sequencing here drew on CD8+ T cells sorted from PBMCs, taken 5 days after the yellow fever booster vaccination. In DNA form, the CDR3 reads TGTGCCAGCAGTCGCACACTAGAACACGAGCAGTTCTTC. It translates to CASSRTLEHEQFF. Based on the CDR3 plus reference TRBV7-9 and TRBJ2-1, the full variable domain is DTGVSQNPRHKITKRGQNVTFRCDPISEHNRLYWYRQTLGQGPEFLTYFQNEAQLEKSRLLSDRFSAERPKGSFSTLEIQRTEQGDSAMYLCASSRTLEHEQFFGPGTRLTVL.